This T cell receptor (beta chain) came from a study of blood T cell repertoires in COVID-19. Study background: Whether acute or convalescent, the COVID-19 samples came from the United States, Italy and Spain.

Study processing details: Reference gene primer amplification yielded estimated nucleated cell counts. The data were produced by immunoSEQ multiplex PCR, yet TCRdb's version contains in-frame clones alone and is incomplete. The V and J calls and the clone size are those of that table, but D and trimming were determined from the DNA. The data contain 70,000 or so clones, more than 80% of them singletons. The V and J ends lost 4 bases and 5 bases respectively, with 18 bases between them. The V gene's germline CDR1 is SGHTS and CDR2 YDEGEE. CDR3 length: 16 amino acids. The clonotype was recovered from a woman aged 80 or over with active or convalescent COVID-19. The chain carries TRBV5-8 and TRBJ2-2; TRBD2 might be the D (6 bases). The sample comprised peripheral blood. The CDR3 here is CASSRKRVGRTGELFF. The CDR3 DNA is TGTGCCAGCAGCCGCAAGAGGGTAGGGAGGACCGGGGAGCTGTTTTTT. The full variable domain, its missing parts supplied by reference TRBV5-8 and TRBJ2-2, is EAGVTQSPTHLIKTRGQQATLRCSPISGHTSVYWYQQALGLGLQFLLWYDEGEERNRGNFPPRFSGRQFPNYSSELNVNALELEDSALYLCASSRKRVGRTGELFFGEGSRLTVL.